A single sample is the source of the 31 T cell receptor beta chains below, sequenced in a study of regulatory T cells in long-lasting Graves disease. Construction of TCR beta libraries relied on iRepertoire HTBI primers and on Arm-PCR targeting CDR3 regions. MiXCR, applied by TCRdb to the multiplex PCR reads, yields one record per CDR3 protein. The data hold about 540,000 distinct CDR3 sequences, with roughly 12% observed a single time. This sample's time point: newly diagnosed GD, antithyroid drugs for less than 3 months. The authors made the TCR library using RNA they extracted from PBMCs. A further study also used this sample, focusing on T cells in Graves' hyperthyroidism and ophthalmopathy.

This material consisted of peripheral blood mononuclear cells (PBMCs), taken at new diagnosis, from a patient treated with antithyroid drugs. The receptors originated from a man aged 30 to 45 with Graves disease.

This clonotype showed up many times. The chain employs TRBV7-9 and TRBJ2-5, with TRBD2 matching 9 bases. CDR3 length: 16 residues. Germline-derived CDR1 and CDR2 are SEHNR and FQNEAQ (reference sequence). V was pared by 1 base and J by 4 bases, with 7 bases of the junction left unmatched. Written as DNA, the CDR3 is TGTGCCAGCAGCTTAGTCTTAGCGGGAGTTTCAGAGACCCAGTACTTC. It yields the protein CASSLVLAGVSETQYF.

J is TRBJ1-1 and V is TRBV20-1, with D unresolved. This CDR3 spans 11 amino acids. The germline V and J ends were trimmed by 8 bases and 3 bases, with 10 bases remaining between them. Germline CDR1 DFQATT, CDR2 SNEGSKA (reference sequence). CDR3 sequence: CSPLADTEAFF. As DNA, the CDR3 is TGCAGTCCCCTGGCGGACACTGAAGCTTTCTTT.

This clonotype was counted at least ten times. The gene calls are TRBV27 and TRBJ1-5; D may be TRBD1 (5 bases). Germline CDR1 MNHEY, CDR2 SMNVEV (reference sequence). The CDR3 runs to 15 residues. Trimming removed 0 bases from V and 5 bases from J, with 11 bases in between. The CDR3 loop reads CASSLSGQGHQPQHF. CDR3 bases: TGTGCCAGCAGTTTATCGGGGCAGGGTCATCAGCCCCAGCATTTT.

J is TRBJ2-1 and V is TRBV4-1; 12 bases fit TRBD2. Germline V CDR1 and CDR2: MGHRA, YSYEKL. J lost 7 bases, V lost 3 bases, and 7 bases had no gene match. CDR3 length: 16 residues. CDR3 in DNA: TGCGCCAGCAGCCAGCCACTAGCGGGAGGACCAAATGAGCAGTTCTTC. This encodes CASSQPLAGGPNEQFF.

This clonotype was counted at least ten times. The chain is built from TRBV20-1 and TRBJ1-2, with D perhaps matching TRBD1 (5 bases). The germline V and J ends were trimmed by 1 base and 4 bases, with 16 bases remaining between them. The V gene's germline CDR1 is DFQATT and CDR2 SNEGSKA (reference sequence). The CDR3 has 15 amino acids. CDR3 DNA sequence: TGCAGTGCTAGAGGGGACCCCGGAGGGGCCTATGGCTACACCTTC. This encodes CSARGDPGGAYGYTF.

The genes are TRBV6-5 and TRBJ1-1; D unresolved. V lost 0 bases to trimming and J lost 6 bases, with 14 bases between them. Germline V gene data show CDR1 as MNHEY and CDR2 as SVGAGI. This CDR3 comprises 15 residues. The CDR3 DNA reads as TGTGCCAGCAGTTACTCGAGTGTCCCTTCGGCTGAAGCTTTCTTT. Translated: CASSYSSVPSAEAFF.

This clonotype showed up many times. The rearrangement uses TRBV2 and TRBJ2-3, with 7 bases aligning to TRBD2. The V gene's germline CDR1 is SNHLY and CDR2 FYNNEI. CDR3 length: 17 residues. The junction had 14 bases not matched to a gene; V was cut back by 8 bases and J by 0 bases. In nucleotides, the CDR3 is TGTGCCAGCCGCCTTCCCGAGGCGGGAGCTAGCACAGATACGCAGTATTTT. It translates to CASRLPEAGASTDTQYF.

The table lists this clonotype with many counts. V gene TRBV12-3 or TRBV12-4 combines with J gene TRBJ2-6; tentative D call: TRBD1 (5 bases). There are 17 residues in the CDR3. The V and J ends lost 6 bases and 0 bases respectively, with 15 bases between them. CDR3 region: CASSLGEQVSGANVLTF. CDR3 nucleotides: TGTGCCAGCAGCCTTGGGGAACAGGTCTCTGGGGCCAACGTCCTGACTTTC.

This clonotype has at least ten counts. The CDR3 sequence is CSAVNGYEQYF. Written as DNA, the CDR3 is TGCAGTGCTGTCAACGGGTACGAGCAGTACTTC. J is TRBJ2-7 and V is TRBV20-1, with D hard to call. The CDR3 loop spans 11 amino acids. The germline V gene encodes CDR1 DFQATT and CDR2 SNEGSKA (reference sequence). V was cut by 5 bases and J by 4 bases, with 9 bases left in between.

The CDR3 spells CASSFDWGAGQETQYF. In nucleotides, the CDR3 is TGTGCCAGCAGTTTTGATTGGGGGGCAGGGCAAGAGACCCAGTACTTC. This chain links TRBV28 with TRBJ2-5; D tentatively reads TRBD1 or TRBD2 (6 bases each). V was clipped by 3 bases and J by 2 bases, with 16 bases between them. The CDR3 has 16 amino acids. CDR1 and CDR2 (germline): MDHEN, SYDVKM. The variable domain in full, with the rest retrieved from reference TRBV28 and TRBJ2-5, is DVKVTQSSRYLVKRTGEKVFLECVQDMDHENMFWYRQDPGLGLRLIYFSYDVKMKEKGDIPEGYSVSREKKERFSLILESASTNQTSMYLCASSFDWGAGQETQYFGPGTRLLVL.

This clonotype was counted at least ten times. The chain recombines TRBV12-3 or TRBV12-4 with TRBJ2-7; 7 bases agree with TRBD1. CDR3 length: 13 residues. V gave up 10 bases and J gave up 3 bases; unmatched junction bases: 9. Here the CDR3 reads CAIRGDRDYEQYF. CDR3 bases: TGTGCCATCAGGGGAGACAGGGACTACGAGCAGTACTTC.

This clonotype was seen a handful of times. The gene calls are TRBV5-1 and TRBJ2-1; 12 bases fit TRBD1. The CDR3 sequence is 15 residues long. In germline, CDR1 is SGHRS, CDR2 YFSETQ. V dropped 4 bases and J dropped 7; count of bases not matched to a gene: 6. The CDR3 spells CASSKGQGAVNEQFF. CDR3 coding DNA: TGCGCCAGCAGCAAGGGACAGGGGGCTGTGAATGAGCAGTTCTTC.

This clonotype was counted at least ten times. The J gene is TRBJ2-3, the V gene TRBV12-3 or TRBV12-4, with TRBD2 matching 12 bases. V lost 4 bases, J lost 6 bases, and 11 bases stayed unmatched. The CDR3 extends over 17 amino acids. The CDR3 sequence: CASSSQPSGRAQDTQYF. In DNA form, the CDR3 reads TGTGCCAGCAGTTCCCAGCCTAGCGGGAGGGCCCAGGATACGCAGTATTTT.

In its sample, this clonotype was seen many times. V usage is TRBV6-5 and J usage is TRBJ2-7, with 8 positions matching TRBD2. The V segment lost 2 bases and the J segment 3 bases; nucleotides outside the gene matches: 9. CDR1 and CDR2 from the germline V gene are MNHEY and SVGAGI. The CDR3 runs 16 residues. CDR3 region: CASSYKTGAGGYEQYF. The CDR3 region has the DNA TGTGCCAGCAGTTACAAGACTGGGGCGGGAGGCTACGAGCAGTACTTC.

The chain combines TRBV20-1 with TRBJ2-5; 11 positions match TRBD1. The CDR3 covers 15 residues. The ends lost 6 bases at V and 7 bases at J; junction bases unmatched: 13. CDR1 and CDR2 (germline): DFQATT, SNEGSKA (reference sequence). For the CDR3, the DNA is TGCAGTGCCGGCGCGGACAGGGGGCGGATGGGGACCCAGTACTTC. Residues: CSAGADRGRMGTQYF.

This sequence joins TRBV3-1 and TRBJ2-1; no firm D call. CDR1 and CDR2 from the germline V gene are LGHDT and YNNKEL (reference sequence). V was clipped by 1 base and J by 10 bases, with 14 bases between them. This CDR3 spans 14 amino acids. In DNA form, the CDR3 reads TGTGCCAGCAGCCAAGTTATTACGGTCGGGGAGCAGTTCTTC. It yields the protein CASSQVITVGEQFF.

Note on this clonotype: This may come from a read error, since a much larger clone is one base off. The chain employs TRBV6-1 and TRBJ1-1; D is ambiguous. Per the germline V gene, CDR1 is MNHNS and CDR2 is SASEGT. V was pared by 5 bases and J by 4 bases, with 11 bases between. The CDR3 extends over 13 amino acids. CDR3 DNA sequence: TGTGCCAGCAGTCCACAGACTCCCACTGAAGCTTTCTTT. As protein: CASSPQTPTEAFF.

The chain joins TRBV10-3 to TRBJ2-2; 13 bases align to TRBD2. V shed 6 bases, J shed 0 bases, and the junction held 7 bases outside the gene matches. Germline CDR1 ENHRY, CDR2 SYGVKD. The CDR3 is 18 amino acids. The CDR3 nucleotides read TGTGCCATCAGCTCGACTAGCGGGGGGTTTACGAACACCGGGGAGCTGTTTTTT. Translating it yields CAISSTSGGFTNTGELFF.

This clonotype was counted many times. J is TRBJ1-2 and V is TRBV20-1, with a possible D match to TRBD1 (6 bases). Between the trimmed V and J ends, which lost 6 bases and 4 bases, there was a span of 15 bases. This CDR3 region has 13 residues. Germline assignment: CDR1 DFQATT and CDR2 SNEGSKA (reference sequence). As DNA, the CDR3 is TGCAGTGCCTTACTACAGGGCCCCTATGGCTACACCTTC. This encodes CSALLQGPYGYTF.

Comments on this clonotype: A much larger clone differs by one base, so this may be a read error. V usage is TRBV30 and J usage is TRBJ1-5; D call uncertain. This CDR3 is built from 14 residues. With 3 bases removed from V and 7 bases from J, the gap between germline ends came to 16 bases. CDR1 is GTSNPN, CDR2 SVGIG, per germline (reference sequence). CDR3 bases: TGTGCCTGGAGCACACAGATTAAGGGACAGCCCCAGCATTTT. As protein: CAWSTQIKGQPQHF. Based on the CDR3 plus reference TRBV30 and TRBJ1-5, the full variable domain is SQTIHQWPATLVQPVGSPLSLECTVEGTSNPNLYWYRQAAGRGLQLLFYSVGIGQISSEVPQNLSASRPQDRQFILSSKKLLLSDSGFYLCAWSTQIKGQPQHFGDGTRLSIL.

In its sample, this clonotype was seen once. This chain connects TRBV11-3 to TRBJ2-1; 16 bases agree with TRBD2. J lost 8 bases, V lost 6 bases, and 7 bases had no gene match. This CDR3 contains 16 residues. Per germline, CDR1 SGHNT and CDR2 YENEEA. CDR3 sequence (DNA): TGTGCCAGCAGGACCGGGACTAGCGGGAGGGTGCATGAGCAGTTCTTC. Its translation: CASRTGTSGRVHEQFF.

This clonotype came up many times. The rearrangement uses TRBV20-1 and TRBJ1-1, with D unclear. Trimming left V 0 bases short and J 1 base short, with 3 bases between. The CDR3 sequence is 12 residues long. The germline V gene encodes CDR1 DFQATT and CDR2 SNEGSKA (reference sequence). The CDR3 loop reads CSARDPNTEAFF. DNA of the CDR3: TGCAGTGCTAGAGACCCGAACACTGAAGCTTTCTTT.

This clonotype was seen repeatedly, ten times or more. The V and J genes are TRBV27 and TRBJ1-5, with D maybe TRBD1 (6 bases). CDR1 is MNHEY, CDR2 SMNVEV, per germline (reference sequence). V was pared by 6 bases and J by 5 bases, with 14 bases between. CDR3 length: 14 amino acids. Here the CDR3 DNA reads TGTGCCAGCAGCTCGAGCAGGGGCCATCAGCCCCAGCATTTT. Translated, it gives CASSSSRGHQPQHF.

With respect to this clonotype: This could be a read error, since a much larger clone is one nucleotide away. The V gene is TRBV6-1, the J gene TRBJ1-4, with D unresolved. Trimming shortened V by 7 bases and J by 10 bases, and 13 bases separated the two germline ends. Per germline, CDR1 MNHNS and CDR2 SASEGT. This CDR3 has 12 amino acids. CDR3 DNA: TGTGCCAGCACCCAGGAGAGCGCAAAACTGTTTTTT. It encodes CASTQESAKLFF.

This clonotype was found many times. V usage is TRBV6-1 and J usage is TRBJ2-1, with D perhaps TRBD2 (5 bases). Trimming left V 10 bases short and J 1 base short, with 20 bases between. The CDR3 runs to 16 residues. CDR1 is MNHNS, CDR2 SASEGT, per germline. The CDR3 is CATGVAALGSYNEQFF. The CDR3 DNA sequence: TGTGCCACCGGGGTGGCGGCCTTGGGGTCCTACAATGAGCAGTTCTTC.

A word on this clonotype: A much larger clone differs from this one at a single base, so this may be a read error. This is likely a read error, given that the CDR3 carries no conserved phenylalanine or tryptophan at its end. The chain recombines TRBV27 with TRBJ2-2; D assignment may be TRBD1 or TRBD2 (6 bases each). Trimming pared 7 bases from V and 2 bases from J, leaving 14 bases between. CDR1 is MNHEY and CDR2 is SMNVEV in the germline V gene (reference sequence). This CDR3 has 15 amino acids. CDR3 nucleotide sequence: TGTGCCAGCACCGCCCGGGGGCTTAACACCGGGGAGCTGTTTCTT. Translating it yields CASTARGLNTGELFL.

At least ten counts were recorded for this clonotype. J is TRBJ2-3 and V is TRBV12-3 or TRBV12-4; 13 nucleotides align to TRBD2. The CDR3 contains 15 residues. Unmatched junction bases numbered 4, after V lost 5 bases and J lost 5 bases. The CDR3 loop reads CASSPGTSGIDTQYF. In DNA, the CDR3 is TGTGCCAGCAGTCCCGGGACTAGCGGGATAGATACGCAGTATTTT.

This chain joins TRBV6-1 and TRBJ1-6, with 7 bases aligning to TRBD1. The CDR3 spans 14 residues. Germline CDR1 and CDR2: MNHNS and SASEGT. V shed 6 bases and J 9 bases; nucleotides not matched to a gene: 8. In DNA, the CDR3 is TGTGCCAGCAGGACAGGGAGGTCCATTTCACCCCTCCACTTT. Protein product: CASRTGRSISPLHF.

Comment on this clonotype: A single base separates this from a much larger clone, so it may be a read error. The chain couples TRBV7-9 to TRBJ1-1; 9 bases align to TRBD1. J was trimmed by 7 bases and V by 5 bases; bases with no gene match: 8. The CDR3 sequence is 14 residues long. Germline values: CDR1 SEHNR, CDR2 FQNEAQ (reference sequence). CDR3 DNA sequence: TGTGCCAGCAGCAACCAACAGGGGGCCTTTGAAGCTTTCTTT. This codes for CASSNQQGAFEAFF.

There are many counts of this clonotype. The chain carries TRBV7-9 and TRBJ1-4; D is ambiguous. The CDR3 sequence is 15 residues long. Germline CDR1 is SEHNR and CDR2 is FQNEAQ (reference sequence). Trimming took off 4 bases at V and 0 bases at J, with 9 bases between the two ends. Here the CDR3 reads CASSSQTATNEKLFF. As DNA, the CDR3 is TGTGCCAGCAGCTCCCAGACCGCAACTAATGAAAAACTGTTTTTT.

The CDR3 protein is CASSQTLAANTEAFF. In DNA form, the CDR3 reads TGCGCCAGCAGCCAGACCCTGGCTGCGAACACTGAAGCTTTCTTT. This chain uses TRBV4-1 with TRBJ1-1, with D unresolved. The V gene lost 3 bases and the J gene lost 1 base, with 12 bases spanning the gap. The CDR3 totals 15 residues. Germline assignment: CDR1 MGHRA and CDR2 YSYEKL.